The 24 T cell receptor beta chains listed next were all sequenced from one sample in a study of identical twins. TCRdb reanalysed the 5' RACE reads using MiXCR and keeps one entry per CDR3 protein. The sample includes some 260,000 distinct CDR3 sequences, 11% to 15% of them seen just once. Sequencing was carried out using memory (CD45RO+) T cells sorted from blood. Receptors were obtained from a woman aged 18-29 years in good health.

This chain links TRBV4-1 with TRBJ2-7; possible D gene TRBD2, 5 bases. This CDR3 has 14 amino acids. The germline V gene has CDR1 MGHRA and CDR2 YSYEKL. Trimming stripped 5 bases from V and 1 base from J, with 12 bases between. The CDR3 coding sequence is TGCGCCAGCAGCTACGGGGTCTCGTCCTACGAGCAGTACTTC. Protein: CASSYGVSSYEQYF.

The chain carries TRBV7-3 and TRBJ1-1; D call uncertain. Germline V gives CDR1 SGHTA, CDR2 FQGTGA. The CDR3 is 12 residues long. Trimming shortened V by 6 bases and J by 7 bases, and 12 bases separated the two germline ends. The CDR3 DNA is TGTGCCAGCAGTTTGGACGGAGGTGAAGCTTTCTTT. Translation: CASSLDGGEAFF. The variable domain in full, completed from reference TRBV7-3 and TRBJ1-1, reads GAGVSQTPSNKVTEKGKYVELRCDPISGHTALYWYRQSLGQGPEFLIYFQGTGAADDSGLPNDRFFAVRPEGSVSTLKIQRTERGDSAVYLCASSLDGGEAFFGQGTRLTVV.

This chain uses TRBV29-1 with TRBJ2-5; TRBD2 is a possible D gene (5 bases). This CDR3 region has 11 residues. V shed 4 bases and J shed 5 bases, with 8 bases lying between them. Germline V CDR1 and CDR2: SQVTM, ANQGSEA. The CDR3 DNA follows: TGCAGCGTTGCGAGGGTCGAGACCCAGTACTTC. Its translation: CSVARVETQYF.

This clonotype was seen more than once but under ten times. The chain joins TRBV7-9 to TRBJ2-3; D gene uncertain. Trimming stripped 3 bases from V and 4 bases from J, with 5 bases between. The CDR3 totals 12 residues. The germline V gene has CDR1 SEHNR and CDR2 FQNEAQ (reference sequence). CDR3 in amino acids: CASSFQSDTQYF. CDR3 nucleotides: TGTGCCAGCAGCTTTCAGTCAGATACGCAGTATTTT.

The gene calls are TRBV7-2 and TRBJ2-7, with D perhaps TRBD2 (5 bases). V was pared by 6 bases and J by 2 bases, with 14 bases between. This CDR3 is built from 14 residues. Germline CDR1 SGHTA, CDR2 FQGNSA. The CDR3 sequence: CASSPKTGTYEQYF. CDR3 nucleotide sequence: TGTGCCAGCAGTCCGAAGACGGGAACCTACGAGCAGTACTTC.

This clonotype was recorded a few times. The V call is TRBV29-1, the J call TRBJ2-1; possible D gene TRBD2, 6 bases. Germline V gene lookup returns CDR1 SQVTM and CDR2 ANQGSEA. The germline V and J ends were trimmed by 5 bases and 4 bases, with 15 bases remaining between them. CDR3 length: 14 amino acids. DNA for the CDR3: TGCAGCGTTTACCTAGCGAATCCTTACAATGAGCAGTTCTTC. As protein: CSVYLANPYNEQFF.

The rearrangement links TRBV7-9 to TRBJ2-7; TRBD1 matches 7 bases. CDR1 is SEHNR, CDR2 FQNEAQ, per germline (reference sequence). CDR3 length: 15 amino acids. V shed 1 base, J shed 3 bases, and the junction held 6 bases outside the gene matches. In DNA, the CDR3 is TGTGCCAGCAGCTTAGAGTGGGACAGTGGCTACGAGCAGTACTTC. This translates into CASSLEWDSGYEQYF. The full variable domain, in which reference TRBV7-9 and TRBJ2-7 provide the parts outside the CDR3, is DTGVSQNPRHKITKRGQNVTFRCDPISEHNRLYWYRQTLGQGPEFLTYFQNEAQLEKSRLLSDRFSAERPKGSFSTLEIQRTEQGDSAMYLCASSLEWDSGYEQYFGPGTRLTVT.

The J gene is TRBJ2-2, the V gene TRBV4-1; tentatively, D is TRBD1 (6 bases). Germline V gene sequence: CDR1 MGHRA, CDR2 YSYEKL. This CDR3 has 15 amino acids. The V gene lost 2 bases and the J gene lost 4 bases, with 11 bases spanning the gap. DNA of the CDR3: TGCGCCAGCAGCCAAAGGACAGACTTCACCGGGGAGCTGTTTTTT. This codes for CASSQRTDFTGELFF.

This clonotype turned up a few times. V gene TRBV5-1 combines with J gene TRBJ2-1; 8 nucleotides align to TRBD2. CDR3 length equals 15 residues. Germline values: CDR1 SGHRS, CDR2 YFSETQ. With V trimmed by 1 base and J by 6 bases, 6 bases remained unmatched. CDR3 in DNA: TGCGCCAGCAGCTTGAGGGTAGCGGGAACCAATGAGCAGTTCTTC. It codes for CASSLRVAGTNEQFF.

This clonotype has more than one count but fewer than ten. The CDR3 DNA sequence: TGCAGTGCTCAGCTCGCAGATACGCAGTATTTT. Protein sequence: CSAQLADTQYF. The chain combines TRBV20-1 with TRBJ2-3; D is undetermined. Trimming removed 5 bases at V and 4 bases at J, with 7 bases between. This CDR3 has 11 amino acids. The germline gives CDR1 DFQATT, CDR2 SNEGSKA (reference sequence).

The rearrangement joins TRBV7-2 to TRBJ2-2, with TRBD2 matching over 9 bases. Germline V gene data show CDR1 as SGHTA and CDR2 as FQGNSA. This CDR3 is 15 amino acids long. With 0 bases clipped from V and 4 bases from J, the junction kept 0 bases outside the gene matches. The CDR3 coding sequence is TGTGCCAGCAGCTTAGCTAGCGGGGGCACCGGGGAGCTGTTTTTT. Its translation: CASSLASGGTGELFF.

This clonotype was seen ten or more times. This chain uses TRBV10-3 with TRBJ1-5, with 7 bases aligning to TRBD1. CDR3 size: 13 residues. With 6 bases clipped from V and 5 bases from J, the junction kept 4 bases outside the gene matches. Germline loops: CDR1 ENHRY, CDR2 SYGVKD. The CDR3 DNA is TGTGCCATCAGGATTGACAGGGATCAGCCCCAGCATTTT. Protein product: CAIRIDRDQPQHF.

This clonotype showed up just a few times. The chain is built from TRBV24-1 and TRBJ2-7; 7 bases match TRBD2. Trimming took 2 bases from V and 2 from J; bases not matched to a gene: 5. The CDR3 totals 15 residues. CDR1 is KGHDR and CDR2 is SFDVKD in the germline V gene. The DNA for the CDR3 is TGTGCCACCAGTGATTCCTCTAGCGGAACCTACGAGCAGTACTTC. Residues: CATSDSSSGTYEQYF.

J is TRBJ1-2 and V is TRBV12-3 or TRBV12-4, with D hard to call. The CDR3 is 14 residues long. V was shortened by 3 bases and J by 8 bases, with 16 bases between the two germline ends. CDR3: CASSFRLRALGYTF. DNA for the CDR3: TGTGCCAGCAGTTTTAGGTTACGGGCCCTAGGCTACACCTTC.

This clonotype has ten or more counts. The chain couples TRBV6-2 or TRBV6-3 to TRBJ2-3; 9 nucleotides align to TRBD2. The germline gives CDR1 MNHEY, CDR2 SVGEGT. With 8 bases clipped from V and 1 base from J, the junction kept 7 bases outside the gene matches. This CDR3 has 15 residues. The CDR3 nucleotides are TGTGCCAGCGGATTTAGCGGGGGCCGCACAGATACGCAGTATTTT. Amino acid sequence: CASGFSGGRTDTQYF.

Only a few counts were recorded for this clonotype. J is TRBJ1-2 and V is TRBV20-1, with TRBD1 matching over 9 bases. This CDR3 contains 16 residues. Germline CDR1 is DFQATT and CDR2 is SNEGSKA (reference sequence). The CDR3 sequence: CSPQGGQGHVDYGYTF. CDR3 DNA: TGCAGCCCTCAGGGGGGACAGGGACATGTTGACTATGGCTACACCTTC.

DNA of the CDR3: TGCGCCAGCAGATATAGCTCCTACGAGCAGTACTTC. It codes for CASRYSSYEQYF. The genes are TRBV10-2 and TRBJ2-7; D is unresolved. V was trimmed by 6 bases and J by 0 bases, leaving 6 bases between them. Germline V CDR1 and CDR2: WSHSY, SAAADI. This CDR3 is 12 amino acids long.

This clonotype was picked up many times. This chain connects TRBV4-3 to TRBJ2-1; 11 nucleotides align to TRBD2. This CDR3 contains 15 residues. Germline V gene lookup returns CDR1 LGHNA and CDR2 YSLEER. Losses at the gene ends were 0 bases for V and 9 bases for J; bases not matched to a gene: 4. CDR3 nucleotide sequence: TGCGCCAGCAGCCAAGAATCGGGACTAGCGGTTGAGCAGTTCTTC. This encodes CASSQESGLAVEQFF.

This clonotype occurred a few times. The chain carries TRBV18 and TRBJ2-7; the D gene is possibly TRBD1 (6 bases). Germline CDR1 reads KGHSH; CDR2 reads LQKENI. V shed 0 bases and J shed 4 bases, with 7 bases lying between them. The CDR3 extends over 13 amino acids. The CDR3 bases are TGTGCCAGCTCACCACCCGGACAGTACGAGCAGTACTTC. Its protein product is CASSPPGQYEQYF.

This clonotype was observed at least ten times. The V call is TRBV4-2, the J call TRBJ2-3; TRBD2 matches 13 bases. Germline CDR1 is LGHNA and CDR2 is YNFKEQ. After removal of 0 bases from V and 4 bases from J, the junction contained 1 base not matched to a gene. The length of the CDR3 is 16 residues. CDR3 in amino acids: CASSQDGTSGADTQYF. In DNA form, the CDR3 reads TGTGCCAGCAGCCAAGATGGGACTAGCGGGGCAGATACGCAGTATTTT.

This clonotype was found a few times. This chain links TRBV20-1 with TRBJ2-3; weak D call: TRBD2 (5 bases). The CDR3 spans 13 residues. Germline V gene sequence: CDR1 DFQATT, CDR2 SNEGSKA (reference sequence). V lost 6 bases, J lost 2 bases, and 12 bases lay in between. Written as DNA, the CDR3 is TGCAGTGCGCCACAGCGGTCCACAGATACGCAGTATTTT. Its translation: CSAPQRSTDTQYF.

V usage is TRBV29-1 and J usage is TRBJ1-6, with a tentative D call TRBD1 (6 bases). Germline lookup yields CDR1 SQVTM and CDR2 ANQGSEA. This CDR3 has 14 amino acids. The ends were cut back, 5 bases at V and 6 bases at J, with 14 bases in the middle. The CDR3 coding sequence is TGCAGCGTTCGCAGAGGGGGTATTAATTCACCCCTCCACTTT. It encodes CSVRRGGINSPLHF.

The rearrangement links TRBV7-9 to TRBJ2-3; 9 nucleotides line up with TRBD2. The CDR3 is 14 amino acids. Trimming cost V 4 bases and J 1 base; bases outside gene matches: 0. CDR1 and CDR2 (germline): SEHNR, FQNEAQ (reference sequence). The CDR3, as DNA: TGTGCCAGCAGCTGGACTAGCGGCACAGATACGCAGTATTTT. This gives the protein CASSWTSGTDTQYF.

There are a few counts of this clonotype. V is TRBV24-1 and J is TRBJ2-1; 9 bases are a match to TRBD2. The germline gives CDR1 KGHDR, CDR2 SFDVKD. The ends lost 3 bases at V and 2 bases at J; junction bases unmatched: 4. CDR3 size: 16 residues. In DNA form, the CDR3 reads TGTGCCACCAGTGATGGGACTAGCCAGACCTACAATGAGCAGTTCTTC. Its protein is CATSDGTSQTYNEQFF.